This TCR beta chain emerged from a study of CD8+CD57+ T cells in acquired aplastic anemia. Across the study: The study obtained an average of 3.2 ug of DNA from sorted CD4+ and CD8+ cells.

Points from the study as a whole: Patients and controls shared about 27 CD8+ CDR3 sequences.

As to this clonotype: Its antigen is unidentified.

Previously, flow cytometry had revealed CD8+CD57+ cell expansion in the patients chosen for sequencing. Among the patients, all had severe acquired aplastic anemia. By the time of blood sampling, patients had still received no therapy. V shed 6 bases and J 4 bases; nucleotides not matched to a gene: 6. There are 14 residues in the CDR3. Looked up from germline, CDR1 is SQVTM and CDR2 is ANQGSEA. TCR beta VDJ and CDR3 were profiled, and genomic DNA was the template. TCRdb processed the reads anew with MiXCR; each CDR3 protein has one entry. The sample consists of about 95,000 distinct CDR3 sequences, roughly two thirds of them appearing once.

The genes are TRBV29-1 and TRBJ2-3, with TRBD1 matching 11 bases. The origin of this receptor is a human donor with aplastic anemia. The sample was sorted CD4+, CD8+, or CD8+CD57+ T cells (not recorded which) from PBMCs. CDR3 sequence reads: CSVRMGQGADTQYF. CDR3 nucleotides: TGCAGCGTAAGGATGGGACAGGGGGCAGATACGCAGTATTTT.